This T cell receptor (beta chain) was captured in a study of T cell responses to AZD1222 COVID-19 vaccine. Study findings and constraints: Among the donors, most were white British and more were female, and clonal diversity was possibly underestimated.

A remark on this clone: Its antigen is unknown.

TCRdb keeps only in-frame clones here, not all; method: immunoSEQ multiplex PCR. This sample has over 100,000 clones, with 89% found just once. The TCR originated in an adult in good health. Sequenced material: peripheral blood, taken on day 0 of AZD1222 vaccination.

CDR3: CASSFPTGDGYTF. For the CDR3, the DNA is TGTGCCAGCAGCTTTCCCACAGGGGATGGCTACACCTTC. The chain joins TRBV7-2 to TRBJ1-2, with TRBD1 matching over 7 bases. Per germline, CDR1 SGHTA and CDR2 FQGNSA. This CDR3 spans 13 amino acids. J lost 6 bases, V lost 3 bases, and 4 bases had no gene match.